The TCR beta chain under discussion was sequenced for a study of blood T cell repertoires in COVID-19 (dated by TCRdb to about 2020). Background on the whole study: Samples covering the acute and convalescent phases of COVID-19 were provided by collaborators in the United States, Italy and Spain. The prospective study material was composed of cDNA or gDNA derived from T cells, B-cell-depleted T cells, or PBMCs. Where HLA class I and class II types were available, the types were taken from metadata supplied by the sample provider, not from assay-based typing. The sample metadata nearly always contained a de-identified subject ID, COVID-19 status, age in years and sex. The repertoires were made available in a free public database intended to serve as a resource for research on the immune response to SARS-CoV-2. The samples were drawn from two sources: the first 160 participants of the ongoing ImmuneRACE study, and 1,200 or so subjects contributed by 6 global collaborators. Subjects who had been exposed to COVID-19, were actively infected with it, or had recovered from it provided the deeply sampled blood TCRbeta repertoires that made up the dataset.

TCRbeta CDR3 regions were amplified from genomic DNA by means of the immunoSEQ Assay, a bias-controlled multiplex PCR. Per the original workflow: Within the assay, amplification of reference gene primers was used to estimate how many nucleated cells each sample contained. Sequence reads were collapsed and filtered to measure the absolute abundance of every unique TCRbeta CDR3 rearrangement. For each sample, productive Simpson clonality was calculated as the square root of Simpson's diversity index over productive rearrangements. Entries here come from immuneACCESS through TCRdb and include only in-frame sequences with V and J called. Some clones fail to appear in such tables; in the studies checked, an unresolved V gene covers under half of the shortfall, and the cause of the remainder is unknown. Clone size and V and J calls were adopted from that table, with D and trimming inferred from the DNA. This sample is represented by roughly 140,000 clones; 76% of them were singletons. The ten top clones hold 3.7% of the sample.

According to the germline V gene, CDR1 reads SGHTA and CDR2 reads FQGNSA. Spanning cysteine to phenylalanine, the CDR3 consists of 16 amino acids. Only the CDR3 portion is preserved as DNA: 48 bases, with reading frame beginning at the first base. V lost 5 bases and J lost 3 bases; the stretch between them is 20 bases long. Collaborating institutions collected whole blood in K2EDTA tubes following their own protocols. For TCRbeta analysis, collaborators shipped samples as frozen whole blood, isolated PBMCs, or DNA extracted from either of those sample types. Study-wide conclusions, independent of this receptor: Clinical and demographic metadata were provided uncurated, with the amount varying by source and participant.

Remarks on this clone: Its target antigen remains unknown. No much larger clone is present one base from it, and per-base qualities are unavailable.

The receptor comes from a woman aged 80 or over with acute or convalescent COVID-19. Source material: peripheral blood. Here the chain combines TRBV7-2 and TRBJ2-7, and the D gene may be TRBD1, 6 bases matching. Read as DNA, the sequence is TGTGCCAGCAGCCCCGCGGGCCCGACAGGACGCTACGAGCAGTACTTC. It codes for CASSPAGPTGRYEQYF.